Each of the 3 T cell receptor beta chains below was sequenced from the same sample in a study of T cells in Graves' hyperthyroidism and ophthalmopathy. RNA transcripts were the template for amplifying TCR beta CDR3 regions. When the TCR CDR3 underwent first-round RT-PCR, the HTBI primer set was used. MiXCR, applied by TCRdb to the multiplex PCR reads, yields one record per CDR3 protein. The table shows under 250,000 distinct CDR3 sequences, with 24% occurring only once. The sample taken for sequencing was blood. The receptors shown here come from a woman between 40 and 50 years old with Graves' ophthalmopathy.

This clonotype was seen at least ten times. The chain uses TRBV14 and TRBJ2-7, with no clear D. Germline CDR1 and CDR2: SGHDN and FVKESK. CDR3 length: 16 residues. V was pared by 2 bases and J by 2 bases, with 16 bases between. DNA for the CDR3: TGTGCCAGCAGCCAAATAGGGCTAGTCCGACCCTACGAGCAGTACTTC. Encoded protein: CASSQIGLVRPYEQYF.

This clonotype occurred many times. The chain has TRBV28 and TRBJ1-2; 7 positions match TRBD1. After removal of 1 base from V and 6 bases from J, the junction contained 8 bases not matched to a gene. In germline, CDR1 is MDHEN, CDR2 SYDVKM. There are 15 residues in the CDR3. This chain's CDR3 is CASSLFWNRGNGYTF. In DNA, the CDR3 is TGTGCCAGCAGTTTATTCTGGAACAGGGGAAATGGCTACACCTTC.

This clonotype has a count of ten or more. CDR3 nucleotides: TGTGCCAGCAGTTACGAGGGACCCCTTTTGGGTCAGCCCCAGCATTTT. Protein sequence: CASSYEGPLLGQPQHF. The chain couples TRBV6-5 to TRBJ1-5, with D possibly being TRBD1 (5 bases). The CDR3 contains 16 residues. V dropped 2 bases and J dropped 6 bases, with 17 bases sitting between them. CDR1 and CDR2 (germline): MNHEY, SVGAGI.